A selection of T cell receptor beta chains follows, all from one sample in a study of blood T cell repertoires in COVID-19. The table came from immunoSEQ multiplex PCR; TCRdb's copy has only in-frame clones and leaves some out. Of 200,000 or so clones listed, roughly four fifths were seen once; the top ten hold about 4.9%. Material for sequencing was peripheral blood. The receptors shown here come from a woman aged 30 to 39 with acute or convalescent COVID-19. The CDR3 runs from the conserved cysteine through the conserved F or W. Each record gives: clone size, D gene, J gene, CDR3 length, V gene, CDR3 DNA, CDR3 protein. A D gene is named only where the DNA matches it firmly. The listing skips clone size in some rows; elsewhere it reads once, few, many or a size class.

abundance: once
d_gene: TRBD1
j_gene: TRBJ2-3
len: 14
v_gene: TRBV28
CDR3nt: TGTGCCAGCAGTAGGGACAGGGGGGGAGATACGCAGTATTTT
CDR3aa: CASSRDRGGDTQYF

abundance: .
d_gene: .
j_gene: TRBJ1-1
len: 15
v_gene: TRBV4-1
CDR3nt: TGCGCCAGCAGCCAAGGCTTGACCCGCGGCACTGAAGCTTTCTTT
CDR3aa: CASSQGLTRGTEAFF

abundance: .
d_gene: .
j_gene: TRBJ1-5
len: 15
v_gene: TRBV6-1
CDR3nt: TGTGCCAGCAGTGAAGATCAGGGTCGATTTCAGCCCCAGCATTTT
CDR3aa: CASSEDQGRFQPQHF

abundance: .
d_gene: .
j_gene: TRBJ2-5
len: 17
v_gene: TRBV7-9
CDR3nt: TGTGCCAGCAGCTGGTCAGGGGTTGGGCGGTACCAAGAGACCCAGTACTTC
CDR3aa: CASSWSGVGRYQETQYF

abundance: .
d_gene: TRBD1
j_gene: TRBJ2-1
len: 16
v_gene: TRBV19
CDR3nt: TGTGCCAGTAGTATAGTTGTGACAGGGGTCTCAAATGAGCAGTTCTTC
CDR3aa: CASSIVVTGVSNEQFF

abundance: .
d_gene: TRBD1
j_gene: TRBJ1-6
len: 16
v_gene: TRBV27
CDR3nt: TGTGCCAGCAGTCCCTATACGGGACAGGTTAATTCACCCCTCCACTTT
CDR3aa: CASSPYTGQVNSPLHF

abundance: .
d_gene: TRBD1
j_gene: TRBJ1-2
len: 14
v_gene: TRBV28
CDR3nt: TGTGCCATCAGTGGACAGGGAACGAGTCGGGGCTACACCTTC
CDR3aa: CAISGQGTSRGYTF

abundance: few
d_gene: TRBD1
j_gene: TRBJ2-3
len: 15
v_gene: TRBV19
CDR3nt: TGTGCCAGTAGTACGACAGGGATCATCACAGATACGCAGTATTTT
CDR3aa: CASSTTGIITDTQYF

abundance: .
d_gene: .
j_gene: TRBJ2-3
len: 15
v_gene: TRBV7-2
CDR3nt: TGTGCCAGCAGCTTGCGAGGAGTGAGCACAGATACGCAGTATTTT
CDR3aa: CASSLRGVSTDTQYF

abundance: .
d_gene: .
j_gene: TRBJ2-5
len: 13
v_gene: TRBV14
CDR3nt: TGTGCCAGCAGCCGCCTAGGGGTTGAGACCCAGTACTTC
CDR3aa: CASSRLGVETQYF